This is a list of T cell receptor beta chains from one sample in a study of regulatory T cells in long-lasting Graves disease. TCRdb itself ran the multiplex PCR reads through MiXCR, one entry per CDR3 protein. The sample shows fewer than 550,000 distinct CDR3 sequences, about a fifth of them seen only once. This sample comprised peripheral blood mononuclear cells (PBMCs), obtained when the disease was refractory, from a patient treated with antithyroid drugs. Receptors were obtained from a female donor with Graves disease. Each CDR3 is given with its conserved first and last residue. Each record gives: J gene, D gene, clone size, V gene, CDR3 protein, CDR3 DNA. The D gene is left open where the match is weak. Rows may omit the clone size; those that give it use once, few, many or a size class.

j_gene: TRBJ1-4
d_gene: .
abundance: .
v_gene: TRBV30
CDR3aa: CAWSGRLKVQEGTNEKLFF
CDR3nt: TGTGCCTGGAGTGGCCGCCTAAAGGTACAGGAGGGCACTAATGAAAAACTGTTTTTT

j_gene: TRBJ2-5
d_gene: .
abundance: many
v_gene: TRBV6-5
CDR3aa: CASSYSPGNQETQYF
CDR3nt: TGTGCCAGCAGTTACTCTCCCGGGAACCAAGAGACCCAGTACTTC

j_gene: TRBJ1-3
d_gene: .
abundance: .
v_gene: TRBV12-3/TRBV12-4
CDR3aa: CAGSLDGGDGNTIYF
CDR3nt: TGTGCCGGCAGTTTAGATGGGGGCGATGGAAACACCATATATTTT

j_gene: TRBJ1-1
d_gene: TRBD1
abundance: many
v_gene: TRBV2
CDR3aa: CASSERGQGNTEAFF
CDR3nt: TGTGCCAGCAGTGAACGAGGACAGGGGAACACTGAAGCTTTCTTT

j_gene: TRBJ2-3
d_gene: TRBD1
abundance: .
v_gene: TRBV2
CDR3aa: CASSERGQRTDTQYF
CDR3nt: TGTGCCAGCAGTGAAAGGGGACAGCGAACAGATACGCAGTATTTT

j_gene: TRBJ1-5
d_gene: .
abundance: many
v_gene: TRBV28
CDR3aa: CASGEPQHF
CDR3nt: TGTGCCAGCGGGGAGCCCCAGCATTTT

j_gene: TRBJ1-6
d_gene: .
abundance: .
v_gene: TRBV19
CDR3aa: CATRQEANSPLHF
CDR3nt: TGTGCCACCCGACAGGAGGCTAATTCACCCCTCCACTTT

j_gene: TRBJ2-5
d_gene: TRBD2
abundance: .
v_gene: TRBV20-1
CDR3aa: CSAPLLAVQETQYF
CDR3nt: TGCAGTGCCCCTCTCCTAGCGGTGCAAGAGACCCAGTACTTC

j_gene: TRBJ1-1
d_gene: .
abundance: many
v_gene: TRBV7-2
CDR3aa: CASSSEPNTEAFF
CDR3nt: TGTGCCAGCAGCTCGGAGCCGAACACTGAAGCTTTCTTT

j_gene: TRBJ1-5
d_gene: .
abundance: few
v_gene: TRBV3-1
CDR3aa: CASSQGQTNQPQHF
CDR3nt: TGTGCCAGCAGCCAAGGCCAGACCAATCAGCCCCAGCATTTT

j_gene: TRBJ2-1
d_gene: TRBD2
abundance: .
v_gene: TRBV11-2
CDR3aa: CASSFSGRRNNEQFF
CDR3nt: TGTGCCAGCAGCTTTAGCGGGAGAAGGAACAATGAGCAGTTCTTC

j_gene: TRBJ2-5
d_gene: .
abundance: many
v_gene: TRBV28
CDR3aa: CASTTIQGPGTQYF
CDR3nt: TGTGCCAGCACCACTATCCAGGGGCCTGGGACCCAGTACTTC

j_gene: TRBJ2-5
d_gene: .
abundance: many
v_gene: TRBV30
CDR3aa: CAWSVWFRTAQETQYF
CDR3nt: TGTGCCTGGAGTGTATGGTTCCGGACAGCCCAAGAGACCCAGTACTTC

j_gene: TRBJ2-1
d_gene: TRBD2
abundance: .
v_gene: TRBV28
CDR3aa: CASSLLGGSPRGNNEQFF
CDR3nt: TGTGCCAGCAGTTTATTGGGAGGATCCCCGCGGGGGAACAATGAGCAGTTCTTC

j_gene: TRBJ1-1
d_gene: .
abundance: few
v_gene: TRBV20-1
CDR3aa: CSASQDRDTEAFF
CDR3nt: TGCAGTGCTAGCCAGGACAGAGATACTGAAGCTTTCTTT

j_gene: TRBJ2-2
d_gene: TRBD1
abundance: .
v_gene: TRBV24-1
CDR3aa: CATSDEGAGRTGELFF
CDR3nt: TGTGCCACCAGTGATGAGGGGGCTGGACGGACCGGGGAGCTGTTTTTT

j_gene: TRBJ1-1
d_gene: .
abundance: .
v_gene: TRBV7-2
CDR3aa: CASSLRLRSNTEAFF
CDR3nt: TGTGCCAGCAGCTTACGCTTGAGAAGCAACACTGAAGCTTTCTTT